This TCR beta chain was identified during a study of PD-L1 blockade in urothelial cancer. Enrolled patients showed locally advanced or metastatic urothelial carcinoma. The method was immunoSEQ multiplex PCR; TCRdb's version includes in-frame clones alone and lacks a portion of them. The sample includes about 38,000 clones, around 89% of them seen just once. The CDR3 covers 14 residues. CDR1 is KGHSH and CDR2 is LQKENI in the germline V gene. V shed 4 bases and J 6 bases; nucleotides not matched to a gene: 7. Material: PBMCs, obtained around atezolizumab (anti-PD-L1) treatment. The sequence was collected from a man between 60 and 75 years old with urothelial cancer. The V and J genes are TRBV18 and TRBJ1-2, with TRBD1 matching over 8 bases. The CDR3 region has the DNA TGTGCCAGCTCACTCAACAGGGGGGATCATGGCTACACCTTC. It translates to CASSLNRGDHGYTF.